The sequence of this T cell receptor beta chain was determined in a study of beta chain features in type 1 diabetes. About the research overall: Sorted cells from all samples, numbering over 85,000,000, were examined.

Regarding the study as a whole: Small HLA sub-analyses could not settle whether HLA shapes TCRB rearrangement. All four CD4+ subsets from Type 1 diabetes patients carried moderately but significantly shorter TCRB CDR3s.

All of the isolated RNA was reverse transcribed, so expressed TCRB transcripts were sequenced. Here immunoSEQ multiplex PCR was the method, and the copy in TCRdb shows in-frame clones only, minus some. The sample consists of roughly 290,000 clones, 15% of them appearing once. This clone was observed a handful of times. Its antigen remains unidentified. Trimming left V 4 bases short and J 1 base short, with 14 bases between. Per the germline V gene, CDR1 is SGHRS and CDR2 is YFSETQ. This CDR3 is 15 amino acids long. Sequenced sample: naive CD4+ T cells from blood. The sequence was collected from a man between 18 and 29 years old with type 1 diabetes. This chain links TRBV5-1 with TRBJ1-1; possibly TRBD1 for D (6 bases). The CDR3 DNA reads TGCGCCAGCAGCCCAACGCCGGGACAGAACACTGAAGCTTTCTTT. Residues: CASSPTPGQNTEAFF.